Each of the 9 T cell receptor beta chains below was sequenced from the same sample in a study of CD8 T cells in Susac syndrome (dated by TCRdb to about 2019). Libraries were prepared through the immunoSEQ multiplex PCR assay. RNA was extracted using the RNeasy kit, and roughly 0.5 to 1 microgram was reverse transcribed with random hexamers. TCRdb handled the public reads itself, with Q25 trimming in fastp and clone calling in MiXCR, and kept productive beta chains. Rows merge per CDR3 protein into single entries with the most common DNA and genes. This sample holds 75,000 to 100,000 distinct CDR3 sequences; 95% were observed only once. Under 0.6% of the sample lies in the top ten. Sequencing was carried out using CD8+ T cells from PBMCs. The receptors derive from a human donor with Susac syndrome.

The chain couples TRBV4-1 to TRBJ2-5; D is ambiguous. Trimming took 8 bases from V and 7 from J, leaving 11 bases between them. CDR3 length: 11 amino acids. Germline-derived CDR1 and CDR2 are MGHRA and YSYEKL. CDR3 amino acids: CASVESGTQYF. CDR3 in DNA: TGCGCCAGCGTAGAAAGTGGGACCCAGTACTTC.

The V call is TRBV28, the J call TRBJ2-7; no definite D call. This CDR3 is 13 amino acids long. V lost 5 bases and J lost 4, with 12 bases in between. Germline CDR1 MDHEN, CDR2 SYDVKM. The CDR3, as DNA: TGTGCCAGCAGTCCCGGAAAACCTTACGAGCAGTACTTC. Its protein is CASSPGKPYEQYF.

The V and J genes are TRBV4-3 and TRBJ2-5; 8 positions agree with TRBD2. The junction had 11 bases not matched to a gene; V was cut back by 4 bases and J by 4 bases. Looked up from germline, CDR1 is LGHNA and CDR2 is YSLEER. This CDR3 contains 16 residues. In DNA, the CDR3 is TGCGCCAGCAGCCCTACGCCGGGACTAGAATCAGAGACCCAGTACTTC. Amino acid sequence: CASSPTPGLESETQYF.

The chain joins TRBV20-1 to TRBJ2-7, with D unresolved. Germline assignment: CDR1 DFQATT and CDR2 SNEGSKA (reference sequence). The CDR3 loop spans 12 amino acids. Trimming pared 0 bases from V and 0 bases from J, leaving 3 bases between. The CDR3 coding sequence is TGCAGTGCTAGAGAAGGCTCCTACGAGCAGTACTTC. It encodes CSAREGSYEQYF.

The V and J genes are TRBV29-1 and TRBJ2-7; 8 positions match TRBD1. Trimming cost V 4 bases and J 3 bases; bases outside gene matches: 8. Germline V gene sequence: CDR1 SQVTM, CDR2 ANQGSEA. This CDR3 region has 14 residues. The CDR3 DNA follows: TGCAGCGTTGTTGACGTCAGGGGGCTCTACGAGCAGTACTTC. Its translation: CSVVDVRGLYEQYF.

The V and J genes are TRBV27 and TRBJ2-5, with 10 bases aligning to TRBD1. With V trimmed by 4 bases and J by 6 bases, 8 bases remained unmatched. The V gene's germline CDR1 is MNHEY and CDR2 SMNVEV (reference sequence). The CDR3 runs 15 residues. CDR3 bases: TGTGCCAGCAGTTCCTGGGACAGGGGTGATCAGACCCAGTACTTC. This translates into CASSSWDRGDQTQYF.

This chain connects TRBV15 to TRBJ2-1, with D perhaps TRBD1 (6 bases). In germline, CDR1 is LNHNV, CDR2 YYDKDF (reference sequence). The CDR3 is made up of 13 amino acids. V dropped 0 bases and J dropped 14 bases, with 14 bases sitting between them. Here the CDR3 DNA reads TGTGCCACCAGCAGAGATCCGTCGCAGGGGAAGTTCTTC. Protein: CATSRDPSQGKFF.

The chain joins TRBV15 to TRBJ1-5, with D perhaps matching TRBD1 (5 bases). CDR3 length: 14 residues. The germline gives CDR1 LNHNV, CDR2 YYDKDF (reference sequence). V lost 5 bases to trimming and J lost 5 bases, with 13 bases between them. The CDR3 DNA reads TGTGCCACCAGCGGCGGGACCAGGGATCAGCCCCAGCATTTT. Protein product: CATSGGTRDQPQHF.

This clonotype was detected only once. The V call is TRBV3-1, the J call TRBJ1-1; TRBD1 might be the D (5 bases). V was trimmed by 1 base and J by 0 bases, leaving 15 bases between them. The CDR3 totals 17 residues. Germline values: CDR1 LGHDT, CDR2 YNNKEL (reference sequence). In nucleotides, the CDR3 is TGTGCCAGCAGCCAAGTCCCCCCCGGGACGGTGAACACTGAAGCTTTCTTT. Translation: CASSQVPPGTVNTEAFF.